This T cell receptor (beta chain) was found in a study of technical replicates of blood from a few donors. Generated by immunoSEQ multiplex PCR, the TCRdb table keeps only in-frame clones and is missing some. Of under 100,000 clones listed, around 96% were seen once; the top ten hold about 0.37%. Deletions cut 3 bases from V and 3 bases from J, with 25 bases between. The germline gives CDR1 SGHRS, CDR2 YFSETQ. The CDR3 loop spans 19 amino acids. Sequencing was done on a sample of T cells isolated from PBMCs. This chain uses TRBV5-1 with TRBJ2-1, with D possibly being TRBD2 (6 bases). This receptor was obtained from a human donor in good health. CDR3 amino acids: CASSYHRDLTKPVYNEQFF. In DNA form, the CDR3 reads TGCGCCAGCAGCTACCACCGGGACTTAACAAAACCCGTCTACAATGAGCAGTTCTTC.